Listed below are T cell receptor beta chains from one sample, sequenced in a study of CD8+ T cells in alopecia areata. Produced via immunoSEQ multiplex PCR; TCRdb's table is partial and in-frame only. Here the sample spans about 190,000 clones, 60% to 70% being singletons. The sequencing here drew on CD4+ T cells sorted from blood, taken at week 4, from a patient treated with tofacitinib. These receptors all stem from a human donor with alopecia areata. CDR3s include the opening cysteine and the closing phenylalanine or tryptophan. D genes are given only for firm matches. The size of a clone is reported for some rows only, either as once, few or many, or as a class for expanded clones.

d_call	v_call	cdr3_length	clone_size	j_call	cdr3_nt	cdr3_aa
TRBD1	TRBV29-1	13	NA	TRBJ2-5	TGCAGCGCTCCAGGGGGCATCCAAGAGACCCAGTACTTC	CSAPGGIQETQYF
NA	TRBV6-6	13	NA	TRBJ2-7	TGTGCCAGCAGACTAGGACAGTTATACGAGCAGTACTTC	CASRLGQLYEQYF
NA	TRBV30	11	NA	TRBJ2-1	TGTGCCTGGAGTAGGTCCATGGAGCAGTTCTTC	CAWSRSMEQFF
NA	TRBV29-1	11	NA	TRBJ1-5	TGCAGCGTTGAAGATCGTGGAGGAAAACATTTT	CSVEDRGGKHF
TRBD1	TRBV29-1	12	NA	TRBJ1-2	TGCAGCGTTGCACAGGGGCTGAGAGGCTACACCTTC	CSVAQGLRGYTF
NA	TRBV30	14	once	TRBJ1-2	TGTGCCTGGAGTGGACCGGGACAAAAGGGGGGCTACACCTTC	CAWSGPGQKGGYTF
NA	TRBV5-1	20	NA	TRBJ2-7	TGCGCCAGCAGCTCCGTTGGTGGGAGCCTCACAGGGACCAGCTCCTACGAGCAGTACTTC	CASSSVGGSLTGTSSYEQYF
TRBD1	TRBV29-1	12	few	TRBJ2-5	TGCAGCGGCGGACAGGCTGGAGAGACCCAGTACTTC	CSGGQAGETQYF
NA	TRBV4-1	17	NA	TRBJ2-7	TGCGCCAGCAGCCAAGATCAGTTGGTGGACAGTACCTACGAGCAGTACTTC	CASSQDQLVDSTYEQYF
NA	TRBV5-1	14	NA	TRBJ1-2	TGCGCCAGCAGCTTGGACAGAACTAACTATGGCTACACCTTC	CASSLDRTNYGYTF
NA	TRBV15	15	NA	TRBJ1-2	TGTGCCACCAGCAGCGGGCAGGGTAATAACTATGGCTACACCTTC	CATSSGQGNNYGYTF
NA	TRBV9	14	NA	TRBJ2-2	TGTGCCAGCAGCGCCTCCCTAGGGGCCGGGGAGCTGTTTTTT	CASSASLGAGELFF
NA	TRBV15	15	NA	TRBJ1-4	TGTGCCACCAGCAGAGATCTGATGGCTGGTGAAAAACTGTTTTTT	CATSRDLMAGEKLFF
NA	TRBV15	15	NA	TRBJ2-2	TGTGCCACCATGGACTGGAACTCCTTCACCGGGGAGCTGTTTTTT	CATMDWNSFTGELFF
NA	TRBV23-1	13	NA	TRBJ2-2	TGCGCCAAAGTGGGGCGAAACACCGGGGAGCTGTTTTTT	CAKVGRNTGELFF
TRBD1	TRBV11-2	20	NA	TRBJ2-4	TGTGCCAGCAGCTTAGATTGGTCCGACAGGGACGGGCTAGCCAAAAACATTCAGTACTTC	CASSLDWSDRDGLAKNIQYF
NA	TRBV7-2	13	NA	TRBJ2-1	TGTGCCAGCAGCACGAGCTTTGGTGGTGAGCAGTTCTTC	CASSTSFGGEQFF
TRBD1	TRBV30	13	NA	TRBJ2-7	TGTGCCTGGAGCCCGGACAGGGACTACGAGCAGTACTTC	CAWSPDRDYEQYF
TRBD2	TRBV29-1	16	few	TRBJ2-7	TGCAGCGTTTCCCGACTAGCGGGAGGAGGATTGAACGAGCAGTACTTC	CSVSRLAGGGLNEQYF
NA	TRBV29-1	12	NA	TRBJ1-5	TGCAGCGTTGCAGGGTCCAATCAGCCCCAGCATTTT	CSVAGSNQPQHF
NA	TRBV29-1	14	NA	TRBJ2-5	TGCAGCGTCCAAACAAGCCGGGCCAAAGAGACCCAGTACTTC	CSVQTSRAKETQYF
TRBD1	TRBV2	14	NA	TRBJ2-4	TGTGCCAGCAGTGGGACAGGGGGCCTAAACATTCAGTACTTC	CASSGTGGLNIQYF
NA	TRBV30	15	NA	TRBJ2-4	TGTGCCTGGAGTACCGGGGCCCTAGCCAAAAACATTCAGTACTTC	CAWSTGALAKNIQYF
TRBD1	TRBV27	18	NA	TRBJ1-5	TGTGCCAGCAGTCCATTCTTGATAATCGGGACAGAGAATCAGCCCCAGCATTTT	CASSPFLIIGTENQPQHF
NA	TRBV29-1	14	NA	TRBJ1-2	TGCAGCGTTGAAGTGGTTAAGGAACTCTATGGCTACACCTTC	CSVEVVKELYGYTF
NA	TRBV29-1	18	NA	TRBJ2-6	TGCAGCGGAAACACCAGCGGCAGATATTCGACTGGGGCCAACGTCCTGACTTTC	CSGNTSGRYSTGANVLTF
NA	TRBV4-2	14	NA	TRBJ1-1	TGTGCCAGCAGCCAGGACTTACAGGGCACTGAAGCTTTCTTT	CASSQDLQGTEAFF
TRBD1	TRBV29-1	15	NA	TRBJ1-5	TGCAGCGTTGAAGTAGGACAGGGGGGGAATCAGCCCCAGCATTTT	CSVEVGQGGNQPQHF
NA	TRBV29-1	13	NA	TRBJ2-5	TGCAGCGTTGCGGGACTCCGAAAAGAGACCCAGTACTTC	CSVAGLRKETQYF